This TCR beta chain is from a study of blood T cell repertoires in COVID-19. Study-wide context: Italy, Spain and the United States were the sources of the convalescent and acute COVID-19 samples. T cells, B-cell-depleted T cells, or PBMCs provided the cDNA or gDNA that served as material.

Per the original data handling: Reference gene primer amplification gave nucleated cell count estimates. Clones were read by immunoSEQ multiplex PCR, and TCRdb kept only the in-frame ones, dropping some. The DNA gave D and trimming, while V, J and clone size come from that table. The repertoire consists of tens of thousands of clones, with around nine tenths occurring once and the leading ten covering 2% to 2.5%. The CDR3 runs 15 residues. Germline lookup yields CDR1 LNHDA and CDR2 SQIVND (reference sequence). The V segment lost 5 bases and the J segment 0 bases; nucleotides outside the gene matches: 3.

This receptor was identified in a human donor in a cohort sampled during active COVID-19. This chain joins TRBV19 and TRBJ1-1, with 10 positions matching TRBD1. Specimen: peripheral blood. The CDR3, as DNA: TGTGCCAGTAGTCTGGACAGGGGGATGAACACTGAAGCTTTCTTT. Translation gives CASSLDRGMNTEAFF.